These 2 T cell receptor beta chains were all obtained from the same sample, sequenced in a study of blood T cell repertoires in COVID-19. Some clones are missing from TCRdb's copy, which holds only in-frame ones; the method was immunoSEQ multiplex PCR. This table has roughly 330,000 clones, about 90% appearing once. The material sequenced was PBMCs or T cells enriched from blood (not recorded which). These receptors were obtained from a woman aged 30 to 39 who had recovered from COVID-19.

The J gene is TRBJ1-2, the V gene TRBV6-1; D ambiguous. Germline CDR1 reads MNHNS; CDR2 reads SASEGT. V was shortened by 3 bases and J by 0 bases, with 11 bases between the two germline ends. The CDR3 totals 15 residues. CDR3 sequence (DNA): TGTGCCAGCAGTGAGAGGGTGGTTCCTAACTATGGCTACACCTTC. Its translation is CASSERVVPNYGYTF.

This clone has a handful of counts. The chain employs TRBV15 and TRBJ1-4, with TRBD1 identical over 8 bases. CDR3 length equals 18 residues. V was pared by 7 bases and J by 9 bases, with 22 bases of the junction left unmatched. Looked up from germline, CDR1 is LNHNV and CDR2 is YYDKDF (reference sequence). The CDR3 DNA reads as TGTGCCACCACCGACAGGGGTCGTCGAACATCAGCCGTGAAAAAACTGTTTTTT. It translates to CATTDRGRRTSAVKKLFF. Combining the CDR3 with reference TRBV15 and TRBJ1-4 gives the whole variable domain DAMVIQNPRYQVTQFGKPVTLSCSQTLNHNVMYWYQQKSSQAPKLLFHYYDKDFNNEADTPDNFQSRRPNTSFCFLDIRSPGLGDTAMYLCATTDRGRRTSAVKKLFFGSGTQLSVL.